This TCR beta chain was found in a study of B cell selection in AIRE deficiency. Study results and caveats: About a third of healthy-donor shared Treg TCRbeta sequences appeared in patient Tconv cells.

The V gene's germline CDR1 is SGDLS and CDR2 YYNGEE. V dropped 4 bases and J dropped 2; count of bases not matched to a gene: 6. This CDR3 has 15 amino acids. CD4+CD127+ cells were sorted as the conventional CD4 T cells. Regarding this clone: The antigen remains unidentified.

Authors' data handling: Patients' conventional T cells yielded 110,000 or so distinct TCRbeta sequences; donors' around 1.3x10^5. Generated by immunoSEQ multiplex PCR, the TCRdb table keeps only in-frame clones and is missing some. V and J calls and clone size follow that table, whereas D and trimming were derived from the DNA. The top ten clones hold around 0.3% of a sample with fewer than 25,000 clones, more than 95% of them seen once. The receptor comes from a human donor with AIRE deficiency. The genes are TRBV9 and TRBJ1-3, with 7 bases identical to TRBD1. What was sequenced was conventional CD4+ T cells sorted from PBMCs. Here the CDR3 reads CASSPTQGPGNTIYF. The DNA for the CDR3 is TGTGCCAGCAGCCCGACACAGGGGCCTGGAAACACCATATATTTT. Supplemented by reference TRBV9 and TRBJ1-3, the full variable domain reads DSGVTQTPKHLITATGQRVTLRCSPRSGDLSVYWYQQSLDQGLQFLIQYYNGEERAKGNILERFSAQQFPDLHSELNLSSLELGDSALYFCASSPTQGPGNTIYFGEGSWLTVV.